This paragraph covers one TCR beta chain sequence. The record originates from a study of technical replicates of blood from a handful of donors. V lost 0 bases to trimming and J lost 6 bases, with 6 bases between them. Germline V gives CDR1 LGHNA, CDR2 YSLEER. The CDR3 loop spans 13 amino acids. This table comes from immunoSEQ multiplex PCR, and its TCRdb copy is limited to in-frame clones, with some not included. The table includes some 82,000 clones, just under 95% detected once. This clonotype originated in a human donor in good health. This chain uses TRBV4-3 with TRBJ1-5; maybe TRBD1 (6 bases). The specimen was T cells isolated from PBMCs. Here the CDR3 reads CASSQDRGQPQHF. Here the CDR3 DNA reads TGCGCCAGCAGCCAAGACAGGGGTCAGCCCCAGCATTTT.